The rows below give T cell receptor beta chains drawn from one sample of a study of glioma-infiltrating T cells after dendritic cell vaccination. Clones were read by immunoSEQ multiplex PCR, and TCRdb kept only the in-frame ones, dropping some. This sample has approximately 64,000 clones; approximately 78% occur once, and the top ten carry 7% to 10%. The sequenced sample was blood, obtained before dendritic cell vaccination. These receptors were collected from a human donor with glioblastoma. The CDR3 runs from the conserved cysteine through the conserved F or W. The D gene is left open where the match is weak. Not every row has a clone size; where given, it reads once, few, many or a size class.

clone_size j_call v_call d_call cdr3_aa cdr3_nt
- TRBJ1-5 TRBV6-1 - CASRSGDIQPQHF TGTGCCAGCAGGTCAGGGGATATTCAGCCCCAGCATTTT
- TRBJ1-3 TRBV28 - CASSFLEGMTGNTIYF TGTGCCAGCAGTTTTTTGGAGGGGATGACTGGAAACACCATATATTTT
- TRBJ2-1 TRBV28 TRBD2 CASSRLADHLYNEQFF TGTGCCAGCAGCCGACTAGCGGACCACCTCTACAATGAGCAGTTCTTC
- TRBJ1-5 TRBV10-2 TRBD1 CASSVQGNNQPQHF TGCGCCAGCAGTGTACAGGGGAACAATCAGCCCCAGCATTTT
- TRBJ2-7 TRBV2 - CASRSDRQYEQYF TGTGCCAGCCGATCGGACAGACAGTACGAGCAGTACTTC
- TRBJ1-1 TRBV4-1 TRBD1 CASSQAGDRGAFF TGCGCCAGCAGCCAAGCCGGAGACAGGGGAGCTTTCTTT
- TRBJ1-4 TRBV18 TRBD1 CASSPPGQPATNEKLFF TGTGCCAGCTCACCACCGGGACAGCCAGCAACTAATGAAAAACTGTTTTTT
- TRBJ1-5 TRBV6-5 - CASSYSDGRPQHF TGTGCCAGCAGTTACTCGGACGGGAGGCCCCAGCATTTT
- TRBJ2-7 TRBV6-1 TRBD2 CASRTSGGFYEQYF TGTGCCAGCAGGACTAGCGGGGGTTTTTACGAGCAGTACTTC
- TRBJ2-7 TRBV5-1 TRBD2 CASSAGLAGTYEQYF TGCGCCAGCAGCGCAGGACTAGCGGGGACCTACGAGCAGTACTTC
- TRBJ1-3 TRBV28 TRBD1 CASRRTGTGAGNTIYF TGTGCCAGCAGGCGAACCGGGACAGGGGCAGGAAACACCATATATTTT
once TRBJ1-5 TRBV7-2 - CASSSDTGQPQHF TGTGCCAGCAGCTCGGATACGGGTCAGCCCCAGCATTTT
few TRBJ2-1 TRBV29-1 TRBD2 CSVEEAGGFYNEQFF TGCAGCGTTGAAGAGGCGGGGGGATTTTACAATGAGCAGTTCTTC
- TRBJ1-5 TRBV19 - CASSIQGLNQPQHF TGTGCCAGTAGTATCCAGGGGCTAAATCAGCCCCAGCATTTT
- TRBJ2-5 TRBV5-5 TRBD1 CASSQGQSRLQETQYF TGTGCCAGCAGCCAGGGACAGTCAAGGTTACAAGAGACCCAGTACTTC
- TRBJ1-2 TRBV7-9 - CASSPDGGIYGYTF TGTGCCAGCAGCCCCGACGGGGGTATCTATGGCTACACCTTC
- TRBJ2-7 TRBV7-6 - CASSSNPPRDSCYEQYF TGTGCCAGCAGCTCAAACCCGCCGCGGGACAGTTGCTACGAGCAGTACTTC
- TRBJ1-3 TRBV4-1 TRBD1 CASKGTGVNTIYF TGCGCCAGCAAGGGGACAGGGGTAAACACCATATATTTT
- TRBJ2-1 TRBV7-7 - CASSQDAALGGEQFF TGTGCTAGCAGCCAGGACGCGGCCCTCGGGGGTGAGCAGTTCTTC
- TRBJ1-2 TRBV30 - CAWSVGRPRYGYTF TGTGCCTGGAGTGTTGGCCGACCGAGGTATGGCTACACCTTC
few TRBJ2-7 TRBV2 - CASSYTTIYEQYF TGTGCCAGCAGTTACACTACCATCTACGAGCAGTACTTC
- TRBJ1-4 TRBV7-9 - CASSSRDPNSLTNEKLFF TGTGCCAGCAGCTCTCGAGACCCGAATAGCCTAACTAATGAAAAACTGTTTTTT
- TRBJ1-1 TRBV5-1 TRBD1 CASSPGVGGSAEAFF TGCGCCAGCAGCCCTGGGGTAGGGGGCTCGGCTGAAGCTTTCTTT
once TRBJ2-7 TRBV29-1 - CSVQDISSYEQYF TGCAGCGTACAGGACATCAGCTCCTACGAGCAGTACTTC
few TRBJ1-2 TRBV6-1 - CATEGTGYGYTF TGTGCCACCGAGGGTACGGGCTATGGCTACACCTTC
- TRBJ2-7 TRBV4-1 TRBD1 CASSPRQGGNEQYF TGCGCCAGCAGCCCGCGACAGGGGGGCAACGAGCAGTACTTC
- TRBJ2-1 TRBV5-4 - CASSLRTGSSYNEQFF TGTGCCAGCAGCTTACGGACTGGGAGCTCCTACAATGAGCAGTTCTTC
- TRBJ1-2 TRBV5-6 - CASSLGPSPYGYTF TGTGCCAGCAGCTTGGGGCCATCACCCTATGGCTACACCTTC
- TRBJ2-1 TRBV5-1 TRBD2 CASSLNGGAGIDNEQFF TGCGCCAGCAGCTTGAACGGGGGGGCGGGGATCGACAATGAGCAGTTCTTC
- TRBJ1-1 TRBV27 - CASSFYVNTEAFF TGTGCCAGCAGTTTCTACGTCAACACTGAAGCTTTCTTT
few TRBJ1-1 TRBV6-1 - CASSGEFFITEAFF TGTGCCAGCAGTGGGGAGTTTTTTATTACTGAAGCTTTCTTT
- TRBJ1-1 TRBV19 - CASTRHQTNTEAFF TGTGCCAGTACCAGACACCAAACGAACACTGAAGCTTTCTTT
once TRBJ1-5 TRBV6-1 - CASSQKNSNQPQHF TGTGCCAGCAGTCAGAAAAATAGCAATCAGCCCCAGCATTTT
- TRBJ1-2 TRBV11-2 - CASSTSGARGSYTF TGTGCCAGCAGCACCAGCGGCGCCCGGGGAAGCTACACCTTC
- TRBJ1-2 TRBV6-5 TRBD1 CASRSQGARNYGYTF TGTGCCAGCAGATCTCAGGGGGCGCGTAACTATGGCTACACCTTC
- TRBJ2-7 TRBV10-3 TRBD1 CAAQGQGYEQYF TGTGCCGCCCAGGGACAGGGCTACGAGCAGTACTTC
- TRBJ2-1 TRBV7-2 - CASSLVSSDEQFF TGTGCCAGCAGCTTAGTCTCTTCAGATGAGCAGTTCTTC
- TRBJ2-1 TRBV7-9 TRBD1 CASSWGFEGAVNEQFF TGTGCCAGCAGTTGGGGGTTTGAGGGGGCCGTCAATGAGCAGTTCTTC
few TRBJ1-4 TRBV19 TRBD1 CASSTTGDGKLFF TGTGCCAGTAGTACCACAGGGGACGGAAAACTGTTTTTT
once TRBJ1-1 TRBV28 - CASSPALGGLNTEAFF TGTGCCAGCAGCCCCGCGTTAGGCGGGTTGAACACTGAAGCTTTCTTT
- TRBJ2-1 TRBV5-6 - CASSPLGNYNEQFF TGTGCCAGCAGCCCCCTGGGCAACTACAATGAGCAGTTCTTC
- TRBJ2-7 TRBV7-9 TRBD1 CASSLANDRGQEEQYF TGTGCCAGCAGCTTAGCGAACGACAGGGGGCAGGAAGAGCAGTACTTC
- TRBJ2-1 TRBV18 TRBD2 CASSPPFGGGADEQFF TGTGCCAGCTCACCTCCTTTCGGCGGGGGGGCCGATGAGCAGTTCTTC
few TRBJ1-3 TRBV10-3 - CAITPDRSLGNTIYF TGTGCCATAACCCCCGACAGGTCGTTAGGAAACACCATATATTTT
- TRBJ2-5 TRBV2 TRBD2 CASSVLAGQQETQYF TGTGCCAGCAGCGTCCTAGCGGGACAGCAAGAGACCCAGTACTTC
few TRBJ2-7 TRBV4-1 - CASSQGLVGAGEQYF TGCGCCAGCAGCCAAGGGCTAGTGGGAGCCGGGGAGCAGTACTTC